This TCR beta chain originates from a study of blood T cells in healthy people across ages. Trimming at V came to 1 base and at J to 5 bases, leaving 7 bases not matched to a gene. From germline, CDR1 is SGHRS and CDR2 YFSETQ. This CDR3 spans 16 amino acids. Through a sample-barcoded 5' primer and a J-beta primer mix, a second PCR was run for about 6 to 12 cycles. TCRdb re-called the 5' RACE reads through MiXCR, storing one row per CDR3 protein. This sample has fewer than 1 million distinct CDR3 sequences, with around two fifths found just once. The table lists this clonotype with a few counts. The sample was blood. The chain recombines TRBV5-1 with TRBJ1-2; 11 bases agree with TRBD1. The clonotype comes from a man in his fifties or sixties in good health. The CDR3 region is CASSLLPGTGGYGYTF. The CDR3 DNA reads TGCGCCAGCAGCTTGTTGCCCGGGACAGGGGGATATGGCTACACCTTC.